This T cell receptor beta chain was observed in a study of cytomegalovirus exposure and HLA in healthy donors. Study conclusions and caveats: In a later analysis, V- and J-gene trimming of beta chains associated with a DCLRE1C missense variant, replicated independently. Equally common other TCR beta chains were less clonally expanded than HLA-associated ones, a later analysis found. A previous analysis found most TCR beta V segments productive roughly 87% or roughly 30% of the time.

This PCR relied on a set of 60 Vbeta primers and 13 Jbeta primers. TCRdb's copy holds only in-frame clones and misses some; the assay was immunoSEQ multiplex PCR. The repertoire consists of 100,000 to 120,000 clones, with 76% occurring once and the leading ten covering 7.5% to 9%. In regard to this clone: Its antigen is not known.

CDR3 length: 13 residues. The V gene's germline CDR1 is KGHSH and CDR2 LQKENI. V was pared by 5 bases and J by 2 bases, with 8 bases between. Material: PBMCs. The sequence was obtained from a man in his forties in good health and CMV-seropositive. The J gene is TRBJ2-3, the V gene TRBV18; the D is unclear. CDR3 nucleotides: TGTGCCAGCTCATACAGCCACACAGATACGCAGTATTTT. This encodes CASSYSHTDTQYF.